This T cell receptor (beta chain) was recovered during a study of blood T cells in healthy people across ages. Many counts were recorded for this clonotype. What it binds is unknown. For the second PCR, which ran for about 6 to 11 cycles, a sample-barcoded 5' primer and a J-beta primer mix were used. TCRdb passed the 5' RACE reads through MiXCR, listing each CDR3 protein once. The data show 850,000 to 1,300,000 distinct CDR3 sequences, 40% to 45% seen once. Study observations and caveats: TCR beta diversity per million T cells fell roughly linearly with age.

Isolated per sample were at least 7 million PBMCs. This CDR3 has 13 residues. V lost 3 bases to trimming and J lost 3 bases, with 9 bases between them. The source material was blood. The origin of this receptor is a woman in her sixties or seventies in good health. The gene calls are TRBV12-3 or TRBV12-4 and TRBJ2-7; no definite D call. The CDR3 sequence is CASSLGHNYEQYF. The CDR3, as DNA: TGTGCCAGCAGTTTGGGCCACAACTACGAGCAGTACTTC.